Listed here are 20 T cell receptor beta chains from one sample, sequenced in a study of OX40 agonist ivuxolimab in advanced cancers. Clones were read by immunoSEQ multiplex PCR, and TCRdb kept only the in-frame ones, dropping some. The sample has 74,000 or so clones; more than 80% are singletons. The sequencing used CD4+ or CD8+ T cells sorted from blood, collected in a trial of the OX40 agonist ivuxolimab. The receptors were gathered from an adult with an advanced solid tumor such as melanoma, head and neck, liver or kidney cancer.

The V call is TRBV11-1, the J call TRBJ2-7; D tentatively fits TRBD1 or TRBD2 (5 bases each). Germline values: CDR1 SGHAT, CDR2 FQDESV (reference sequence). Trimming pared 3 bases from V and 4 bases from J, leaving 10 bases between. CDR3 length equals 13 residues. Written as DNA, the CDR3 is TGTGCCAGCAGCTTTGAGGGGCGATACGAGCAGTACTTC. This encodes CASSFEGRYEQYF.

The V gene is TRBV27, the J gene TRBJ1-6; unclear D gene. V was pared by 4 bases and J by 7 bases, with 14 bases between. The CDR3 totals 15 residues. Germline assignment: CDR1 MNHEY and CDR2 SMNVEV (reference sequence). The CDR3 sequence: CASSSTWSENSPLHF. For the CDR3, the DNA is TGTGCCAGCAGTTCGACCTGGAGCGAAAATTCACCCCTCCACTTT.

CDR3 loop: CASSKYGGGSYEQYF. The CDR3 DNA sequence: TGTGCCAGTAGTAAATATGGCGGCGGGTCCTACGAGCAGTACTTC. The genes are TRBV19 and TRBJ2-7, with a weak D call TRBD2 (5 bases). V lost 4 bases, J lost 1 base, and 14 bases lay in between. The CDR3 runs to 15 residues. The germline CDR1 and CDR2 sequences are LNHDA and SQIVND (reference sequence).

The V gene is TRBV6-6, the J gene TRBJ1-6, with a tentative D call TRBD1 (5 bases). The CDR3 extends over 16 amino acids. Germline values: CDR1 MNHNY, CDR2 SVGAGI (reference sequence). Trimming cost V 2 bases and J 5 bases, with 13 bases left between them. DNA for the CDR3: TGTGCCAGCAGTTACGGGGGGGTGAGGAATAATTCACCCCTCCACTTT. This encodes CASSYGGVRNNSPLHF.

This clone was counted only a few times. This specimen includes other DNA sequences encoding the same CDR3. The V and J genes are TRBV7-3 and TRBJ2-2, with 13 bases fitting TRBD2. CDR3 length: 18 amino acids. Germline V gene sequence: CDR1 SGHTA, CDR2 FQGTGA. J was trimmed by 6 bases and V by 1 base; bases with no gene match: 8. This CDR3 reads CASSLNSRGLAGPGELFF. CDR3 sequence (DNA): TGTGCCAGCAGCTTAAACTCCCGGGGACTAGCGGGGCCCGGGGAGCTGTTTTTT.

This CDR3 reads CASSHLGRGVNTGELFF. Written as DNA, the CDR3 is TGTGCCAGCAGCCACCTGGGGCGGGGGGTGAACACCGGGGAGCTGTTTTTT. The V and J genes are TRBV28 and TRBJ2-2, with 8 nucleotides matching TRBD2. Unmatched junction bases numbered 10, after V lost 6 bases and J lost 1 base. This CDR3 is 17 amino acids long. The V gene's germline CDR1 is MDHEN and CDR2 SYDVKM.

This clone was counted a single time. V usage is TRBV9 and J usage is TRBJ2-3, with 9 positions matching TRBD2. This CDR3 is 15 amino acids long. CDR1 SGDLS and CDR2 YYNGEE come from the germline V gene. The junction had 3 bases not matched to a gene; V was cut back by 2 bases and J by 2 bases. The DNA of the CDR3 is TGTGCCAGCAGCGTGACTAGCGGCTACACAGATACGCAGTATTTT. Protein sequence: CASSVTSGYTDTQYF.

The chain employs TRBV5-4 and TRBJ2-7; tentatively, D is TRBD2 (5 bases). CDR3 length equals 14 residues. CDR1 SGHNT and CDR2 YYREEE come from the germline V gene (reference sequence). V dropped 1 base and J dropped 7 bases, with 15 bases sitting between them. The CDR3 protein is CASSLIGLRGEQYF. CDR3 nucleotides: TGTGCCAGCAGCTTGATAGGACTTCGGGGTGAGCAGTACTTC.

The chain carries TRBV27 and TRBJ2-7; TRBD1 matches 7 bases. V dropped 2 bases and J dropped 3; count of bases not matched to a gene: 4. This CDR3 has 14 amino acids. Germline values: CDR1 MNHEY, CDR2 SMNVEV (reference sequence). CDR3 nucleotides: TGTGCCAGCAGTTTAGAAGGACAGGACTACGAGCAGTACTTC. Translating it yields CASSLEGQDYEQYF.

The chain joins TRBV30 to TRBJ2-2; no clear D. The germline gives CDR1 GTSNPN, CDR2 SVGIG (reference sequence). V shed 4 bases and J shed 1 base, with 10 bases lying between them. The CDR3 totals 14 residues. CDR3 in DNA: TGTGCCTGGAAAAAAATGATGAACACCGGGGAGCTGTTTTTT. It codes for CAWKKMMNTGELFF.

CDR3 loop: CASSLDKVNYEQYF. The CDR3 DNA is TGTGCCAGCAGCTTAGATAAGGTTAACTACGAGCAGTACTTC. V gene TRBV7-8 combines with J gene TRBJ2-7; D uncertain. CDR1 SGHVS and CDR2 FQNEAQ come from the germline V gene. Trimming left V 1 base short and J 3 bases short, with 10 bases between. CDR3 length: 14 residues. The variable domain in full, with the rest retrieved from reference TRBV7-8 and TRBJ2-7, is GAGVSQSPRYKVAKRGQDVALRCDPISGHVSLFWYQQALGQGPEFLTYFQNEAQLDKSGLPSDRFFAERPEGSVSTLKIQRTQQEDSAVYLCASSLDKVNYEQYFGPGTRLTVT.

The V call is TRBV7-2, the J call TRBJ1-5; D not certain. V was cut by 1 base and J by 3 bases, with 7 bases left in between. The germline V gene has CDR1 SGHTA and CDR2 FQGNSA. The length of the CDR3 is 14 residues. CDR3 DNA sequence: TGTGCCAGCAGCTTAGACCAACCCAATCAGCCCCAGCATTTT. It specifies CASSLDQPNQPQHF.

The chain recombines TRBV6-5 with TRBJ1-2; the match to TRBD1 covers 8 bases. The V segment lost 2 bases and the J segment 2 bases; nucleotides outside the gene matches: 4. The CDR3 length is 15 residues. CDR1 and CDR2 from the germline V gene are MNHEY and SVGAGI. The CDR3 sequence is CASSYRGDRNYGYTF. CDR3 DNA sequence: TGTGCCAGCAGTTACAGGGGGGACAGGAACTATGGCTACACCTTC.

This sequence joins TRBV18 and TRBJ1-5; D call uncertain. The germline V gene encodes CDR1 KGHSH and CDR2 LQKENI. The CDR3 is made up of 14 amino acids. V was clipped by 2 bases and J by 0 bases, with 5 bases between them. CDR3 loop: CASSPMDSNQPQHF. The CDR3 DNA follows: TGTGCCAGCTCACCAATGGATAGCAATCAGCCCCAGCATTTT.

The chain recombines TRBV2 with TRBJ2-1; the D call may be TRBD1 or TRBD2 (5 bases each). The length of the CDR3 is 15 residues. Trimming took off 6 bases at V and 9 bases at J, with 21 bases between the two ends. Germline assignment: CDR1 SNHLY and CDR2 FYNNEI. The CDR3 here is CASRPGTPAIGEQFF. The CDR3 DNA reads as TGTGCCAGCAGACCCGGGACGCCAGCGATTGGTGAGCAGTTCTTC. The entire variable domain, with the rest obtained from reference TRBV2 and TRBJ2-1, is as follows: EPEVTQTPSHQVTQMGQEVILRCVPISNHLYFYWYRQILGQKVEFLVSFYNNEISEKSEIFDDQFSVERPDGSNFTLKIRSTKLEDSAMYFCASRPGTPAIGEQFFGPGTRLTVL.

The V gene is TRBV2, the J gene TRBJ1-5; no clear D gene. Germline CDR1 SNHLY, CDR2 FYNNEI. Trimming removed 0 bases at V and 2 bases at J, with 8 bases between. CDR3 length: 15 amino acids. This chain's CDR3 is CASSEALRRNQPQHF. The CDR3 DNA follows: TGTGCCAGCAGTGAAGCTCTACGTCGCAATCAGCCCCAGCATTTT.

The V gene is TRBV9, the J gene TRBJ2-7; D possibly corresponds to TRBD2 (5 bases). Deletions cut 0 bases from V and 2 bases from J, with 9 bases between. Per the germline V gene, CDR1 is SGDLS and CDR2 is YYNGEE. This CDR3 comprises 14 residues. For the CDR3, the DNA is TGTGCCAGCAGCGTAGGGACGGGGACCTACGAGCAGTACTTC. This codes for CASSVGTGTYEQYF.

V and J are TRBV5-6 and TRBJ1-6; TRBD1 is a possible D gene (6 bases). The CDR3 consists of 14 residues. The V end was cut by 1 base, the J end by 7 bases, with 9 bases between. Germline V gives CDR1 SGHDT, CDR2 YYEEEE. The CDR3 spells CASSLRQGNSPLHF. In DNA, the CDR3 is TGTGCCAGCAGCTTGCGGCAGGGGAATTCACCCCTCCACTTT.

The DNA of the CDR3 is TGTGCCAGCACAGAACAGGGGGCGAACACCGGGGAGCTGTTTTTT. It codes for CASTEQGANTGELFF. The rearrangement links TRBV11-2 to TRBJ2-2; TRBD1 matches at 8 bases. Germline trimming cut 7 bases from V and 0 bases from J; bases unmatched to any gene: 4. Germline values: CDR1 SGHAT, CDR2 FQNNGV. The CDR3 runs 15 residues.

The chain uses TRBV10-3 and TRBJ2-7; no firm D call. Germline loops: CDR1 ENHRY, CDR2 SYGVKD. The V end was cut by 2 bases, the J end by 0 bases, with 8 bases between. The CDR3 extends over 14 amino acids. The CDR3 nucleotides are TGTGCCATCAGTGAGACTTCCAGCTCCTACGAGCAGTACTTC. This sequence encodes CAISETSSSYEQYF.